These 24 T cell receptor beta chains share one sample of origin, sequenced in a study of cytomegalovirus exposure and HLA in healthy donors. The PCR contained 60 Vbeta and 13 Jbeta primers. Sequencing was performed with immunoSEQ multiplex PCR; in TCRdb, only in-frame clones are kept and a portion is missing. Of about 160,000 clones in the sample, 80% were seen once. Input material: PBMCs. These receptors were obtained from a man younger than 45 in good health and CMV-seronegative.

As regards this clone: One end of the junction does not line up with germline, which may come from a read error. The V gene is TRBV9, the J gene TRBJ2-5; no definite D call. The CDR3 is 12 residues long. The germline CDR1 and CDR2 sequences are SGDLS and YYNGEE. The CDR3 reads CANSVEAETQYF. In DNA, the CDR3 is TGTGCCAACAGCGTAGAAGCAGAGACCCAGTACTTC.

The gene calls are TRBV11-1 and TRBJ2-3, with 9 bases fitting TRBD1. V gave up 10 bases and J gave up 3 bases; unmatched junction bases: 5. The CDR3 runs to 13 residues. CDR1 and CDR2 (germline): SGHAT, FQDESV (reference sequence). The CDR3 here is CATGDRETDTQYF. The CDR3 DNA reads TGTGCCACCGGGGACAGGGAGACAGATACGCAGTATTTT. Drawing the rest from reference TRBV11-1 and TRBJ2-3, the complete variable domain is EAEVAQSPRYKITEKSQAVAFWCDPISGHATLYWYRQILGQGPELLVQFQDESVVDDSQLPKDRFSAERLKGVDSTLKIQPAELGDSAMYLCATGDRETDTQYFGPGTRLTVL.

The chain uses TRBV5-6 and TRBJ1-4, with D maybe TRBD1 (6 bases). Trimming removed 0 bases at V and 0 bases at J, with 6 bases between. Germline lookup yields CDR1 SGHDT and CDR2 YYEEEE. This CDR3 region has 15 residues. Here the CDR3 reads CASSLAGATNEKLFF. CDR3 sequence (DNA): TGTGCCAGCAGCTTGGCAGGGGCAACTAATGAAAAACTGTTTTTT.

The chain carries TRBV7-8 and TRBJ1-6; 11 bases are shared with TRBD1. CDR3 length: 14 residues. V dropped 6 bases and J dropped 7; count of bases not matched to a gene: 2. The V gene's germline CDR1 is SGHVS and CDR2 FQNEAQ. The CDR3 DNA reads TGTGCCAGCAGGGGGACAGGGGGAAATTCACCCCTCCACTTT. As protein: CASRGTGGNSPLHF.

This clone was detected a few times. The gene calls are TRBV15 and TRBJ2-5; 8 bases agree with TRBD1. The ends lost 3 bases at V and 7 bases at J; junction bases unmatched: 4. The germline CDR1 and CDR2 sequences are LNHNV and YYDKDF (reference sequence). The CDR3 sequence is 13 residues long. As DNA, the CDR3 is TGTGCCACCAGCAGGGACAGGGCAGGGACCCAGTACTTC. This sequence encodes CATSRDRAGTQYF. The entire variable domain, with the rest obtained from reference TRBV15 and TRBJ2-5, is as follows: DAMVIQNPRYQVTQFGKPVTLSCSQTLNHNVMYWYQQKSSQAPKLLFHYYDKDFNNEADTPDNFQSRRPNTSFCFLDIRSPGLGDTAMYLCATSRDRAGTQYFGPGTRLLVL.

CDR3 loop: CASSLVGGELGNTIYF. The CDR3 nucleotides read TGTGCCAGCAGCTTGGTTGGGGGCGAGCTTGGAAACACCATATATTTT. The chain combines TRBV5-4 with TRBJ1-3, with D possibly matching TRBD1 (6 bases). The ends were cut back, 0 bases at V and 3 bases at J, with 13 bases in the middle. This CDR3 has 16 amino acids. CDR1 and CDR2 from the germline V gene are SGHNT and YYREEE (reference sequence).

This chain joins TRBV6-6 and TRBJ2-2; 7 bases align to TRBD1. V shed 4 bases, J shed 7 bases, and the junction held 3 bases outside the gene matches. The CDR3 covers 13 residues. Germline V gene data show CDR1 as MNHNY and CDR2 as SVGAGI (reference sequence). CDR3 DNA sequence: TGTGCCAGCAGTTTAACAGGGGACGGGGAGCTGTTTTTT. This encodes CASSLTGDGELFF.

The chain carries TRBV30 and TRBJ2-7, with D possibly TRBD1 on 5 matching bases. This CDR3 region has 13 residues. Trimming cost V 1 base and J 1 base, with 8 bases left between them. Germline assignment: CDR1 GTSNPN and CDR2 SVGIG (reference sequence). The CDR3 reads CAWSGGHSYEQYF. CDR3 nucleotides: TGTGCCTGGAGTGGGGGCCATTCCTACGAGCAGTACTTC.

This clone was counted between two and nine times. The J gene is TRBJ1-2, the V gene TRBV2; D possibly corresponds to TRBD1 (5 bases). The germline V and J ends were trimmed by 6 bases and 5 bases, with 16 bases remaining between them. Germline assignment: CDR1 SNHLY and CDR2 FYNNEI. This CDR3 contains 14 residues. The chain's CDR3 is CASRFLQEGYGYTF. The DNA of the CDR3 is TGTGCCAGCAGGTTTTTACAGGAAGGTTATGGCTACACCTTC. The whole variable domain, filled in from reference TRBV2 and TRBJ1-2, reads EPEVTQTPSHQVTQMGQEVILRCVPISNHLYFYWYRQILGQKVEFLVSFYNNEISEKSEIFDDQFSVERPDGSNFTLKIRSTKLEDSAMYFCASRFLQEGYGYTFGSGTRLTVV.

The genes are TRBV7-9 and TRBJ2-7, with TRBD1 matching over 10 bases. The CDR3 is 15 amino acids. After removal of 5 bases from V and 7 bases from J, the junction contained 11 bases not matched to a gene. The germline V gene has CDR1 SEHNR and CDR2 FQNEAQ (reference sequence). The CDR3 DNA is TGTGCCAGCAGCGATGACGGACAGGGGGAGGAGGAGCAGTACTTC. It yields the protein CASSDDGQGEEEQYF.

This clone has only a few counts. V usage is TRBV27 and J usage is TRBJ1-1; the match to TRBD1 covers 9 bases. The CDR3 runs 14 residues. Per germline, CDR1 MNHEY and CDR2 SMNVEV (reference sequence). After removal of 6 bases from V and 1 base from J, the junction contained 3 bases not matched to a gene. CDR3 loop: CASRDRGENTEAFF. Here the CDR3 DNA reads TGTGCCAGCAGGGACAGGGGCGAGAACACTGAAGCTTTCTTT.

J is TRBJ2-7 and V is TRBV27; D not certain. The germline V gene encodes CDR1 MNHEY and CDR2 SMNVEV (reference sequence). This CDR3 spans 13 amino acids. Trimming took 4 bases from V and 3 from J, leaving 10 bases between them. Here the CDR3 DNA reads TGTGCCAGCAGTTACGGTGTCCTCTACGAGCAGTACTTC. As protein: CASSYGVLYEQYF.

The chain uses TRBV27 and TRBJ1-4, with 7 bases lining up with TRBD1. V shed 5 bases and J 4 bases; nucleotides not matched to a gene: 7. The CDR3 contains 15 residues. The germline V gene has CDR1 MNHEY and CDR2 SMNVEV (reference sequence). The CDR3 region is CASSPWDRVNEKLFF. For the CDR3, the DNA is TGTGCCAGCAGTCCATGGGACAGAGTTAATGAAAAACTGTTTTTT.

The V call is TRBV5-1, the J call TRBJ2-1, with D possibly matching TRBD1 (6 bases). CDR1 is SGHRS and CDR2 is YFSETQ in the germline V gene. The CDR3 consists of 17 residues. Between the trimmed V and J ends, which lost 1 base and 0 bases, there was a span of 14 bases. DNA for the CDR3: TGCGCCAGCAGCTTGTTCAATAGGGGGTCCTCCTACAATGAGCAGTTCTTC. The encoded protein is CASSLFNRGSSYNEQFF.

J is TRBJ1-2 and V is TRBV7-3; possible D gene TRBD1, 6 bases. Germline V gene sequence: CDR1 SGHTA, CDR2 FQGTGA. V shed 7 bases and J shed 7 bases, with 22 bases lying between them. The CDR3 has 15 residues. CDR3 bases: TGTGCCAGCACCGGGGGGGGCGGGGGCGAAGGTGGCTACACCTTC. Translation: CASTGGGGGEGGYTF.

V is TRBV5-5 and J is TRBJ2-3; 8 bases map to TRBD1. The V gene's germline CDR1 is SGHKS and CDR2 YYEKEE (reference sequence). After removal of 5 bases from V and 1 base from J, the junction contained 6 bases not matched to a gene. The CDR3 is 15 residues long. The CDR3 region is CASSWSGQGTDTQYF. In nucleotides, the CDR3 is TGTGCCAGCAGTTGGTCGGGACAGGGCACAGATACGCAGTATTTT.

The chain has TRBV7-3 and TRBJ2-3; D remains ambiguous. From germline, CDR1 is SGHTA and CDR2 FQGTGA. This CDR3 has 14 amino acids. V lost 5 bases to trimming and J lost 6 bases, with 15 bases between them. CDR3 region: CASSPRRDSDTQYF. In nucleotides, the CDR3 is TGTGCCAGCAGCCCTAGGAGAGACTCTGATACGCAGTATTTT. Using reference TRBV7-3 and TRBJ2-3 for the parts outside the CDR3, the full variable domain is GAGVSQTPSNKVTEKGKYVELRCDPISGHTALYWYRQSLGQGPEFLIYFQGTGAADDSGLPNDRFFAVRPEGSVSTLKIQRTERGDSAVYLCASSPRRDSDTQYFGPGTRLTVL.

CDR3 protein: CASSLLGTHSYEQYF. The CDR3 DNA reads as TGTGCCAGCAGTTTATTAGGGACACACTCCTACGAGCAGTACTTC. J is TRBJ2-7 and V is TRBV27; D possibly corresponds to TRBD1 (6 bases). V was clipped by 1 base and J by 0 bases, with 10 bases between them. The CDR3 contains 15 residues. Germline V gene sequence: CDR1 MNHEY, CDR2 SMNVEV (reference sequence).

The chain uses TRBV6-5 and TRBJ1-1, with 12 bases that match TRBD1. With 2 bases clipped from V and 5 bases from J, the junction kept 6 bases outside the gene matches. CDR3 size: 16 residues. CDR1 MNHEY and CDR2 SVGAGI come from the germline V gene. This CDR3 reads CASSYDGTGGWTEAFF. The CDR3 coding sequence is TGTGCCAGCAGTTACGACGGGACAGGGGGCTGGACTGAAGCTTTCTTT.

This chain links TRBV6-5 with TRBJ2-7; the D gene is possibly TRBD2 (5 bases). Trimming left V 6 bases short and J 4 bases short, with 13 bases between. Germline V gene lookup returns CDR1 MNHEY and CDR2 SVGAGI. CDR3 length: 13 amino acids. DNA of the CDR3: TGTGCCAGCAGCAGATCTGGCGGGTACGAGCAGTACTTC. It codes for CASSRSGGYEQYF.

Here the CDR3 DNA reads TGTGCCAGCAGTTGGGACTCCCGTGTAGTGGATGAGCAGTTCTTC. Encoded protein: CASSWDSRVVDEQFF. The rearrangement joins TRBV6-5 to TRBJ2-1, with D perhaps TRBD2 (6 bases). The CDR3 runs 15 residues. V was shortened by 4 bases and J by 8 bases, with 18 bases between the two germline ends. Per germline, CDR1 MNHEY and CDR2 SVGAGI.

The chain couples TRBV10-3 to TRBJ1-2, with 11 bases fitting TRBD1. The CDR3 length is 14 residues. The germline V gene encodes CDR1 ENHRY and CDR2 SYGVKD. The V and J ends lost 6 bases and 8 bases, in that order; junction bases with no gene match: 8. CDR3: CAIRTGTGGEGYTF. Here the CDR3 DNA reads TGTGCCATCAGGACCGGGACAGGGGGGGAAGGCTACACCTTC.

The V and J genes are TRBV5-1 and TRBJ2-3; 10 bases are a match to TRBD1. V dropped 2 bases and J dropped 0; count of bases not matched to a gene: 3. The germline V gene encodes CDR1 SGHRS and CDR2 YFSETQ. This CDR3 contains 16 residues. Written as DNA, the CDR3 is TGCGCCAGCAGCTTCCCGGGACAGGGGAGCACAGATACGCAGTATTTT. It encodes CASSFPGQGSTDTQYF.

This clone was counted between two and nine times. CDR3 sequence (DNA): TGTGCCAGCCGCAACCAGCGGGGCCGTTACAATGAGCAGTTCTTC. This codes for CASRNQRGRYNEQFF. The V call is TRBV11-2, the J call TRBJ2-1; 7 bases fit TRBD2. The CDR3 has 15 amino acids. The germline V gene has CDR1 SGHAT and CDR2 FQNNGV. J lost 4 bases, V lost 8 bases, and 11 bases had no gene match. The full variable domain, rest sourced from reference TRBV11-2 and TRBJ2-1, is EAGVAQSPRYKIIEKRQSVAFWCNPISGHATLYWYQQILGQGPKLLIQFQNNGVVDDSQLPKDRFSAERLKGVDSTLKIQPAKLEDSAVYLCASRNQRGRYNEQFFGPGTRLTVL.